This TCR beta chain originates from a study of read filtering for tumor transcriptome and immune sequencing. Study-wide results and limits: Without single-read clonotypes, shared clonotype proportions correlated more between IR-seq and RNA-seq.

This clonotype was detected ten times or more. Its antigen is still unknown. The CDR3 spans 14 residues. The V and J ends lost 5 bases and 2 bases respectively, with 16 bases between them. Germline CDR1 is DFQATT and CDR2 is SNEGSKA (reference sequence). From around 440 ng of RNA, a library with molecular barcoded alpha/delta and beta/gamma adaptors was made. TCRdb re-analysed the reads in MiXCR, keeping a single row per CDR3 protein. The table lists over 50,000 distinct CDR3 sequences, about 14% of them singletons. The clonotype comes from a donor aged 40 or over with multiple myeloma. The chain combines TRBV20-1 with TRBJ2-7; maybe TRBD1 (6 bases). The material sequenced was a population of CD138-negative cells sorted from bone marrow. The CDR3 is CSAGAGTKTYEQYF. In DNA form, the CDR3 reads TGCAGTGCTGGGGCCGGGACAAAGACCTACGAGCAGTACTTC.